This T cell receptor (beta chain) is from a study of T cells expressing NK-cell markers (dated by TCRdb to about 2020). Notes on the research overall: In sorted CD3+CD56+NKG2C+, CD3+CD56+NKG2C- and CD3+CD56-NKG2C+ T-cell subsets from eight donors, TCR beta-chain repertoires were profiled. Among the eight sequenced donors, only one was HCMV-seronegative, while the other seven were HCMV-seropositive. Randomly selected healthy volunteers, three men and five women, were used as the eight sequenced donors. Sequencing of the libraries produced 2 x 150 bp reads on Illumina HiSeq 2000/2500, MiSeq or NextSeq.

Study-wide findings and limitations: It remained unclear whether the expanded NKG2C-expressing T cell clones were specific for HCMV antigens. In several donors, the dominant CD3+CD56+NKG2C+ clonotypes were among the top 10 CD8+ clonotypes and accounted for roughly 1.0-8% of CD8+ T cells. Those dominant clonotypes were again the most abundant among CD3+CD56-NKG2C+ cells in a handful of donors, at about 28.3-60.1%.

Remarks on this clonotype: What antigen it recognizes has not been identified.

There are 16 amino acids in the CDR3, from cysteine to phenylalanine inclusive. DNA for this receptor is not on file. CDR1 and CDR2, looked up from the germline V gene (reference sequence), are LNHNV and YYDKDF. HCMV-specific IgG was detected in serum with a commercial ELISA kit to determine HCMV serostatus. Ficoll density gradient centrifugation was used to isolate peripheral blood mononuclear cells from blood. Sequencing instrument: Illumina HiSeq 2000. TCR beta cDNA libraries were prepared using 5'RACE template switching, which introduced a universal primer site and unique molecular identifiers. cDNA synthesis was primed from the TCR beta constant segment and was followed by two successive PCR amplification steps. The study's own analysis went as follows. MIGEC was used to demultiplex reads and group the reads by UMI, and MiTCR was used to assemble and quantify clonotypes. To remove erroneous sequences, TCR cDNA sequences were retained only when supported by two or more reads. Downstream repertoire analysis used the tcR package, and clonotypes were matched across fractions by CDR3 nucleotide sequence plus V segment. VDJmatch was used to annotate antigen specificity against VDJdb, with one amino acid substitution in CDR3 allowed. After TCRdb reprocessed the reads, each CDR3 protein sequence was kept as one row, without DNA. In this record, the V and J calls reflect TCRdb's handling and not the investigators' own analysis. Per the sample table, the count is 350,000 to 400,000 distinct CDR3 sequences. Jointly, the top ten make up about 10% of the sample.

The receptor's source is a woman in her fifties or sixties in good health. Donor details come from another sample of the same person, matched by shared clones. Here the chain combines TRBV15 and TRBJ1-1. The sample comprised blood T cells: a sorted CD56 or NKG2C T cell subset, CD4+ or CD8+ T cells, or bulk PBMC T cells (not recorded which). The CDR3 in this case is CATSRGVAGRNTEAFF.